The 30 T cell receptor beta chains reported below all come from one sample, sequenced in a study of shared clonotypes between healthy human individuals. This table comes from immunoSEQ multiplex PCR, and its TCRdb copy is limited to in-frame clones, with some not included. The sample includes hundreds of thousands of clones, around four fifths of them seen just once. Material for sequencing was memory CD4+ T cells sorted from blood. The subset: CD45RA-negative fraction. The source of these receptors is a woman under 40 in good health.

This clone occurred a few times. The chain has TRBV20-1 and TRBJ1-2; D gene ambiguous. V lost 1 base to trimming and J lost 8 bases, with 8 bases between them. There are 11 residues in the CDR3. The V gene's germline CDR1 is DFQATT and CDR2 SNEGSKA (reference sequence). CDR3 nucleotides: TGCAGTGCTAGAGCCCAGGTGGGCTACACCTTC. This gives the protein CSARAQVGYTF.

The CDR3 sequence is CASSYSVRTDNEQFF. The DNA for the CDR3 is TGTGCCAGCAGTTACTCGGTGCGCACAGACAATGAGCAGTTCTTC. The chain couples TRBV6-6 to TRBJ2-1; D unclear. CDR1 is MNHNY, CDR2 SVGAGI, per germline (reference sequence). The germline V and J ends were trimmed by 0 bases and 5 bases, with 11 bases remaining between them. The CDR3 runs to 15 residues.

DNA for the CDR3: TGTGCCAGCAGTTGGGGACAGGGGAGGTATGGCTACACCTTC. It encodes CASSWGQGRYGYTF. This rearrangement joins TRBV27 to TRBJ1-2; TRBD1 matches 10 bases. Germline loops: CDR1 MNHEY, CDR2 SMNVEV (reference sequence). The CDR3 covers 14 residues. Trimming at V came to 4 bases and at J to 5 bases, leaving 4 bases not matched to a gene.

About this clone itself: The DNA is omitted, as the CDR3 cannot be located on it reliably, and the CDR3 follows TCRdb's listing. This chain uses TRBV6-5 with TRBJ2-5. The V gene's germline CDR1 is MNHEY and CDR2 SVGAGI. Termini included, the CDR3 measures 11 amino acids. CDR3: CASQFFGTEYF.

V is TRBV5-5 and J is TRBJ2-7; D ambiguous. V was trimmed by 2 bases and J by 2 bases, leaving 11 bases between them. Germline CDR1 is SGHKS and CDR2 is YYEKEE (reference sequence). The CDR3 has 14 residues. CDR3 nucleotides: TGTGCCAGCAGCTTCAGTTGGCCGACCTACGAGCAGTACTTC. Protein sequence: CASSFSWPTYEQYF.

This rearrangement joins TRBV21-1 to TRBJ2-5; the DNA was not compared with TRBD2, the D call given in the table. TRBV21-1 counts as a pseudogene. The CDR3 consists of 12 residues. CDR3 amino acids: CASLTSEETQYF. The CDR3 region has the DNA TGTGCCAGCTTGACTAGCGAAGAGACCCAGTACTTC.

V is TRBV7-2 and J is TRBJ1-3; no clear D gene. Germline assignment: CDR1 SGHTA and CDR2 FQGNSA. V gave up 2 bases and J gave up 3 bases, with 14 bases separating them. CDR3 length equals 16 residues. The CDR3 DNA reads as TGTGCCAGCAGCTTAAGTCAAATGGGGAATGGAAACACCATATATTTT. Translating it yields CASSLSQMGNGNTIYF.

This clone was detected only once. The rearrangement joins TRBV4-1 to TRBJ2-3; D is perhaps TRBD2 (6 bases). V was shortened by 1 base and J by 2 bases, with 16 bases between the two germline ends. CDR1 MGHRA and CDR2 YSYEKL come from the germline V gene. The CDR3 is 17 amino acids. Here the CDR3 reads CASSQVRLGIHTDTQYF. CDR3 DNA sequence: TGCGCCAGCAGCCAAGTGCGACTAGGGATCCACACAGATACGCAGTATTTT.

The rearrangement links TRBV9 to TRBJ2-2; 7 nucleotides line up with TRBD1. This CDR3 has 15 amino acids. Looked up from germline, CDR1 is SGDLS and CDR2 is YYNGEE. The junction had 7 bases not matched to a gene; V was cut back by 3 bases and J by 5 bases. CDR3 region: CASSDERGQTGELFF. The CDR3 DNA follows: TGTGCCAGCAGCGACGAAAGGGGGCAGACCGGGGAGCTGTTTTTT.

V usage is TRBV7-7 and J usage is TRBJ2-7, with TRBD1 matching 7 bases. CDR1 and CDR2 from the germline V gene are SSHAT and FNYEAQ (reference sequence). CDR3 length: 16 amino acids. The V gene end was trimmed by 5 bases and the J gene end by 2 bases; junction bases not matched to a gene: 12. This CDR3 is CASSPFQGDPTYEQYF. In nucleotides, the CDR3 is TGTGCCAGCAGCCCCTTTCAGGGGGACCCCACCTACGAGCAGTACTTC.

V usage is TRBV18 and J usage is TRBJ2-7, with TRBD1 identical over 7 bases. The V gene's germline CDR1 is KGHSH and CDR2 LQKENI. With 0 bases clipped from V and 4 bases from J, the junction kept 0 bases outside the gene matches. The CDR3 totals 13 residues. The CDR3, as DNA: TGTGCCAGCTCACCACCGGGACAGTACGAGCAGTACTTC. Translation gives CASSPPGQYEQYF.

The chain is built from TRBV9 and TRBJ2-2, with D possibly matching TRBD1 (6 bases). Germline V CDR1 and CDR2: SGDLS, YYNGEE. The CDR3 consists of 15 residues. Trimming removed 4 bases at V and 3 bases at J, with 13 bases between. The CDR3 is CASSIGTLDTGELFF. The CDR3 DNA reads TGTGCCAGCAGCATCGGGACACTCGACACCGGGGAGCTGTTTTTT.

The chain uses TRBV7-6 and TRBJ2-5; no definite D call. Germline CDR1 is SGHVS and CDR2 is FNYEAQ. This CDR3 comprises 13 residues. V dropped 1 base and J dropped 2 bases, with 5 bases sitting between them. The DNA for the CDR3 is TGTGCCAGCAGCTTAGTTCAGCAAGAGACCCAGTACTTC. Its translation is CASSLVQQETQYF.

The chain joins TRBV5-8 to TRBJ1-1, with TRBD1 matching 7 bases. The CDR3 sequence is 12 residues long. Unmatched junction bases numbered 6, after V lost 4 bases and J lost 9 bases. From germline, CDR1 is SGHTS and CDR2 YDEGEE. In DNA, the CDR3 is TGTGCCAGCAGCCGACAGGGTAGGAAAGCTTTCTTT. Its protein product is CASSRQGRKAFF.

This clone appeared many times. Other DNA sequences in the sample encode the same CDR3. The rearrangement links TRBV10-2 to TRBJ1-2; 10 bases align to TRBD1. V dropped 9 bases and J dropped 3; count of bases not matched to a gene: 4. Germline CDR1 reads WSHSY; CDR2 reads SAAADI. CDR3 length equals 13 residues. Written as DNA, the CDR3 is TGCGCCAGTACCGGGACAGGGGACTATGGCTACACCTTC. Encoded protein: CASTGTGDYGYTF.

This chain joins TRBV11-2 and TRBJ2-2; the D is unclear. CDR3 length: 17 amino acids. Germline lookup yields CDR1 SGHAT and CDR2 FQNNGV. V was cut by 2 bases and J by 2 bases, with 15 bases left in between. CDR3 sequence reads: CASSLTMAQLNTGELFF. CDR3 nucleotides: TGTGCCAGCAGCTTAACTATGGCGCAGCTTAACACCGGGGAGCTGTTTTTT.

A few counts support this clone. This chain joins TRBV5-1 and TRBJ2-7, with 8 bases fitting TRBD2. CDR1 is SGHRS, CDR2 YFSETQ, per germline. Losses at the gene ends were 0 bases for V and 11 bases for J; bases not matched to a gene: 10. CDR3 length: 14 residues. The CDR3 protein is CASSLGGGRSSEYF. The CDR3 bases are TGCGCCAGCAGCTTGGGTGGCGGGAGGTCCTCCGAGTACTTC.

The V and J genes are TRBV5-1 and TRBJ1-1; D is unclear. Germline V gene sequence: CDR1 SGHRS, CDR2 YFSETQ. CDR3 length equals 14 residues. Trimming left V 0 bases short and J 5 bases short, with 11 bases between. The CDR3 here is CASSLAMGETEAFF. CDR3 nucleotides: TGCGCCAGCAGCTTGGCCATGGGTGAAACTGAAGCTTTCTTT.

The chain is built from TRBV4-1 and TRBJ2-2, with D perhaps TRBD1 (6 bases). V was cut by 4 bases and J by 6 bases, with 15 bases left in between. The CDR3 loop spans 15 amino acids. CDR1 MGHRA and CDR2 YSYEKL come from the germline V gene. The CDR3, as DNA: TGCGCCAGCAGCCGAGGGGGTAGTATACCCGGGGAGCTGTTTTTT. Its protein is CASSRGGSIPGELFF.

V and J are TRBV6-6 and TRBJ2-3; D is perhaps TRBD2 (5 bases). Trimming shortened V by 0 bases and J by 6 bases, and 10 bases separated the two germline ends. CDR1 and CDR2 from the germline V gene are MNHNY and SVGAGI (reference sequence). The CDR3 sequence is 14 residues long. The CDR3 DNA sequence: TGTGCCAGCAGTTACTCGATAACGGGGGATACGCAGTATTTT. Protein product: CASSYSITGDTQYF.

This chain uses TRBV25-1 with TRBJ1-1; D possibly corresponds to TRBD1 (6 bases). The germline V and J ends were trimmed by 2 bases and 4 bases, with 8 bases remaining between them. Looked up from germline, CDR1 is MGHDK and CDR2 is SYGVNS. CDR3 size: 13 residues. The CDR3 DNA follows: TGTGCCAGCAGTGAACCCAGGGGCACTGAAGCTTTCTTT. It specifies CASSEPRGTEAFF.

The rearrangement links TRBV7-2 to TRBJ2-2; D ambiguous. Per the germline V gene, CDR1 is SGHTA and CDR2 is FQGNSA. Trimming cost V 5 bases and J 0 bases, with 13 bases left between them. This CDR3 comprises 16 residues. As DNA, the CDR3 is TGTGCCAGCAGCCTACATCCTGGGGCGAACACCGGGGAGCTGTTTTTT. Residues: CASSLHPGANTGELFF.

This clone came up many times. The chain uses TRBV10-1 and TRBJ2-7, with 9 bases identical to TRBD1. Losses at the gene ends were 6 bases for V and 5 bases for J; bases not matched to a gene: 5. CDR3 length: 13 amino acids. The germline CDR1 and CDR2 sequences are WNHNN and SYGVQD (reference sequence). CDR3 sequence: CASSRQGVHEQYF. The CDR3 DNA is TGCGCCAGCAGCCGACAGGGGGTCCACGAGCAGTACTTC.

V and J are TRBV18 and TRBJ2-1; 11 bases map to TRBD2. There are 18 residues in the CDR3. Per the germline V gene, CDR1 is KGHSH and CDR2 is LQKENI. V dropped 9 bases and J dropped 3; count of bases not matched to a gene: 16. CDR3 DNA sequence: TGTGCCAGTAGATATGGCAGACTAGCGGGACCTTACTACAATGAGCAGTTCTTC. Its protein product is CASRYGRLAGPYYNEQFF.

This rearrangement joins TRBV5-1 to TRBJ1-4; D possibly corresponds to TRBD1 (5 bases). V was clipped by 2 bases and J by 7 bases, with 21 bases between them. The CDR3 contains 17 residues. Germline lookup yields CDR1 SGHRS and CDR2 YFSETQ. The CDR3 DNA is TGCGCCAGCAGCTTACGATCTAACACTTGGGGGGTTGAAAAACTGTTTTTT. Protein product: CASSLRSNTWGVEKLFF.

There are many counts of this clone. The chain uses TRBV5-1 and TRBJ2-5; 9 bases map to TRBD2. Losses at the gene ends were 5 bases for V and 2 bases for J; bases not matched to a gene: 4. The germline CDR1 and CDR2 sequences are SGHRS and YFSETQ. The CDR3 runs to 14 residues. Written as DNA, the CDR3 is TGCGCCAGCAGACCGACTAGCGGACAAGAGACCCAGTACTTC. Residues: CASRPTSGQETQYF.

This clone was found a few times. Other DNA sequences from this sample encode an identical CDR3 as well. The CDR3 nucleotides read TGCGCCAGCAGCTTCGGACAGGTCGGGGAGCTGTTTTTT. Protein: CASSFGQVGELFF. The rearrangement uses TRBV5-1 and TRBJ2-2; 7 bases map to TRBD1. V was pared by 2 bases and J by 7 bases, with 2 bases of the junction left unmatched. Germline CDR1 is SGHRS and CDR2 is YFSETQ. The CDR3 runs to 13 residues.

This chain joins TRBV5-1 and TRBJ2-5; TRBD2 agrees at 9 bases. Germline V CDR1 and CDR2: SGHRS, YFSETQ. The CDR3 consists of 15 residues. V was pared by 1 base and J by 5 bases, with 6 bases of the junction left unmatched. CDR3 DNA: TGCGCCAGCAGCTTGATTAGCGGGAGTCAGGAGACCCAGTACTTC. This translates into CASSLISGSQETQYF. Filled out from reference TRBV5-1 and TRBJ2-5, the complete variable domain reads KAGVTQTPRYLIKTRGQQVTLSCSPISGHRSVSWYQQTPGQGLQFLFEYFSETQRNKGNFPGRFSGRQFSNSRSEMNVSTLELGDSALYLCASSLISGSQETQYFGPGTRLLVL.

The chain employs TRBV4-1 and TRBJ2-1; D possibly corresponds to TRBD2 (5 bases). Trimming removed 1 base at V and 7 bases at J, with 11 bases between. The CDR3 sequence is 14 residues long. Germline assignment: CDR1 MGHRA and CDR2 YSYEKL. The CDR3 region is CASSQAREGNEQFF. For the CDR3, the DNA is TGCGCCAGCAGCCAAGCTCGGGAAGGAAATGAGCAGTTCTTC.

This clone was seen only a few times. CDR3 DNA: TGTGCCAGCAGCTCAGGGACGGGCAATCAGCCCCAGCATTTT. Its protein product is CASSSGTGNQPQHF. V usage is TRBV7-8 and J usage is TRBJ1-5; possibly TRBD1 for D (5 bases). Trimming pared 4 bases from V and 2 bases from J, leaving 9 bases between. CDR3 length: 14 residues. CDR1 is SGHVS, CDR2 FQNEAQ, per germline.